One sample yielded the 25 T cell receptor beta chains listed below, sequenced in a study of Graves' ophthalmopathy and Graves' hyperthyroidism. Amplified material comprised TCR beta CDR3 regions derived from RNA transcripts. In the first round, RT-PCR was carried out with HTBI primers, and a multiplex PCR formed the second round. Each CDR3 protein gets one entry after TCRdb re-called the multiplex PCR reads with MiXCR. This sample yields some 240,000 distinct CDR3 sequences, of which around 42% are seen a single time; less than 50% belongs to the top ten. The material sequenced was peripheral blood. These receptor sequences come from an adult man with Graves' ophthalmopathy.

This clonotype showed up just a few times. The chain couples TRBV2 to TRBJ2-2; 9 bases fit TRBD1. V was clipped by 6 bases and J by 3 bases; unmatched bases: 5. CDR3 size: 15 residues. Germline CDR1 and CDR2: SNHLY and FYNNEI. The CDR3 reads CASRGTGRDTGELFF. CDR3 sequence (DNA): TGTGCCAGCAGGGGGACAGGGCGTGACACCGGGGAGCTGTTTTTT.

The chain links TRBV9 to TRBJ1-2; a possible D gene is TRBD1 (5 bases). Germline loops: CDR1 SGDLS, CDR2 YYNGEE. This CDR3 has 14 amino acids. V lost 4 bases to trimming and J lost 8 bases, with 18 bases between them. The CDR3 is CASSPDALDTGYTF. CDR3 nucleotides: TGTGCCAGCAGCCCTGACGCCTTGGACACAGGCTACACCTTC. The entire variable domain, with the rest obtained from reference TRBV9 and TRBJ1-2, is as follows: DSGVTQTPKHLITATGQRVTLRCSPRSGDLSVYWYQQSLDQGLQFLIQYYNGEERAKGNILERFSAQQFPDLHSELNLSSLELGDSALYFCASSPDALDTGYTFGSGTRLTVV.

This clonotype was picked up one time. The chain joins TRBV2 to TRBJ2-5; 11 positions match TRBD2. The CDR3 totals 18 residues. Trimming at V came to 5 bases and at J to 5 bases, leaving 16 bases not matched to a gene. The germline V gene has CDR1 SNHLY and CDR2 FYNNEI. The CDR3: CASSYSSSGRPLLETQYF. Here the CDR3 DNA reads TGTGCCAGCAGTTACTCGTCTAGCGGGAGGCCTCTCCTCGAGACCCAGTACTTC.

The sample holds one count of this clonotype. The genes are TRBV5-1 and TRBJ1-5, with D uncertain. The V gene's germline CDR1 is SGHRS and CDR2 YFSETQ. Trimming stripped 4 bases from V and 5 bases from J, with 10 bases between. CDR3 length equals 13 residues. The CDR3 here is CASSPLVDQPQHF. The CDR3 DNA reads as TGCGCCAGCAGCCCCTTGGTGGATCAGCCCCAGCATTTT.

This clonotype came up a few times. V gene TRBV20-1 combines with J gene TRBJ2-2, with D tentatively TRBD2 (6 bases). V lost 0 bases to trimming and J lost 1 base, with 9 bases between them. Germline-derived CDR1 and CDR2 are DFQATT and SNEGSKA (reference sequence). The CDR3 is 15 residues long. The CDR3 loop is CSAREAGRNTGELFF. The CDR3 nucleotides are TGCAGTGCTAGAGAGGCCGGGAGGAACACCGGGGAGCTGTTTTTT.

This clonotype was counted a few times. CDR3 loop: CASRFNYGYTF. The CDR3 nucleotides are TGTGCCAGTCGATTTAACTATGGCTACACCTTC. This sequence joins TRBV19 and TRBJ1-2; no definite D call. The germline V and J ends were trimmed by 8 bases and 1 base, with 5 bases remaining between them. The CDR3 totals 11 residues. Germline V gene lookup returns CDR1 LNHDA and CDR2 SQIVND (reference sequence).

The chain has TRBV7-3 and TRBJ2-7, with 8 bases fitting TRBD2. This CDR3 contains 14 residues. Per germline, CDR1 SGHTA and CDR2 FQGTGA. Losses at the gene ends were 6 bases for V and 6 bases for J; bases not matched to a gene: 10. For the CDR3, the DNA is TGTGCCAGCAGTCCCACCGGGACTAGGGCCGAGCAGTACTTC. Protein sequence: CASSPTGTRAEQYF.

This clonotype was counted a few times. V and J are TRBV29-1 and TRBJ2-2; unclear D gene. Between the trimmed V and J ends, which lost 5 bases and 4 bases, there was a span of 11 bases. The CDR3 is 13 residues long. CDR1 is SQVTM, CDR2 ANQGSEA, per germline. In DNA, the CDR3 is TGCAGCGTTAGCCAACAAAGCACCGGGGAGCTGTTTTTT. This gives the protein CSVSQQSTGELFF.

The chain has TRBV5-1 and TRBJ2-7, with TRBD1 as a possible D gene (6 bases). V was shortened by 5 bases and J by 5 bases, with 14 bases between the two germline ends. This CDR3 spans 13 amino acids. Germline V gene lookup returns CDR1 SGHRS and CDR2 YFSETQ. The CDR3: CASRQGVDDEQYF. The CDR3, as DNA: TGCGCCAGCAGACAGGGAGTGGACGACGAGCAGTACTTC.

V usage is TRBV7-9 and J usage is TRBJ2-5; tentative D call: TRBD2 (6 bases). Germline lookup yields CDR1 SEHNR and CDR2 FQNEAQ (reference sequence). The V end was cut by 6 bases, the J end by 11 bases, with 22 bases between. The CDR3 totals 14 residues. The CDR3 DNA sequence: TGTGCCAGCAGTGAGCGGGTGCGCACAGATACGCAGTACTTC. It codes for CASSERVRTDTQYF.

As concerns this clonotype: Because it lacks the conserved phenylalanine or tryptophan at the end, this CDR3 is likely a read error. CDR3: CSATTIQETQYL. CDR3 nucleotide sequence: TGCAGTGCTACGACAATCCAAGAGACCCAGTACCTC. The chain combines TRBV20-1 with TRBJ2-5; D is undetermined. The germline gives CDR1 DFQATT, CDR2 SNEGSKA (reference sequence). Trimming removed 4 bases at V and 1 base at J, with 7 bases between. CDR3 length: 12 amino acids.

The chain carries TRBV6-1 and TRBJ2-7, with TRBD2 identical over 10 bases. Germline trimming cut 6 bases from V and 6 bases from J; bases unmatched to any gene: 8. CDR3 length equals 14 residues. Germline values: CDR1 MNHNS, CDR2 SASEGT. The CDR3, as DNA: TGTGCCAGCAGGCCGCCGGGACTAGCGACCGAGCAGTACTTC. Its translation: CASRPPGLATEQYF.

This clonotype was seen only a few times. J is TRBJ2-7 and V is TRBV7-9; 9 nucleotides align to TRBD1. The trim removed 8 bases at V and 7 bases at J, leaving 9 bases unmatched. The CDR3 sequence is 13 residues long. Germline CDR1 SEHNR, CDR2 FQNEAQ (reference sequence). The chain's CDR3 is CASGMRTGEEQYF. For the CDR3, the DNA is TGTGCCAGCGGGATGAGGACAGGGGAAGAGCAGTACTTC. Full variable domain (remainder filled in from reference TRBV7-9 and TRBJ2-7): DTGVSQNPRHKITKRGQNVTFRCDPISEHNRLYWYRQTLGQGPEFLTYFQNEAQLEKSRLLSDRFSAERPKGSFSTLEIQRTEQGDSAMYLCASGMRTGEEQYFGPGTRLTVT.

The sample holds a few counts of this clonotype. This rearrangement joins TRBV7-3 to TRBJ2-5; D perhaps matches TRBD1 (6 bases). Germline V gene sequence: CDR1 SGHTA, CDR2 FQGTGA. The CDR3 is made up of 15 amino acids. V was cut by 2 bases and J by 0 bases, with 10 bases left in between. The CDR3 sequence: CASSLVTGYQETQYF. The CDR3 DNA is TGTGCCAGCAGCTTAGTGACAGGCTACCAAGAGACCCAGTACTTC.

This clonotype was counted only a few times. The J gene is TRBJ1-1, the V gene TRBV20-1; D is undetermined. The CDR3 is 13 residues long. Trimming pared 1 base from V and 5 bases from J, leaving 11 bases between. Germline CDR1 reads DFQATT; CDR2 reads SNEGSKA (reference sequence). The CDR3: CSARVLGSTEAFF. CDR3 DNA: TGCAGTGCTAGAGTTCTGGGATCGACTGAAGCTTTCTTT.

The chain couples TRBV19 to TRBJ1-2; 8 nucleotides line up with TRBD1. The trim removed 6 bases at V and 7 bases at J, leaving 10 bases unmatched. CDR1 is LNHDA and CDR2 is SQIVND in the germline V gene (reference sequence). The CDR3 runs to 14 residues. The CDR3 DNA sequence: TGTGCCAGTAGAAATTCAGGGGGCGCGGGTGGCTACACCTTC. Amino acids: CASRNSGGAGGYTF.

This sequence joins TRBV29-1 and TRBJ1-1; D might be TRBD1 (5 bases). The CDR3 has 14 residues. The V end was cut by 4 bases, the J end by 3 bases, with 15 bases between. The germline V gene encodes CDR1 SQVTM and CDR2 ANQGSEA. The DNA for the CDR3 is TGCAGCGTTGGTACTGACAGCATCGACACTGAAGCTTTCTTT. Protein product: CSVGTDSIDTEAFF.

CDR3: CSARDPGVSSYEQYF. CDR3 nucleotides: TGCAGTGCTAGAGATCCGGGGGTTAGTTCCTACGAGCAGTACTTC. The rearrangement joins TRBV20-1 to TRBJ2-7; D might be TRBD2 (6 bases). The CDR3 length is 15 residues. CDR1 DFQATT and CDR2 SNEGSKA come from the germline V gene (reference sequence). V was trimmed by 0 bases and J by 1 base, leaving 13 bases between them.

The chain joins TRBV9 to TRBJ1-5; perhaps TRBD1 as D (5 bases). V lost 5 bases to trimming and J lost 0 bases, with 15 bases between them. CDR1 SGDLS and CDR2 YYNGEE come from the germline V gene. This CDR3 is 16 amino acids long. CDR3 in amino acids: CASSFPGLYSNQPQHF. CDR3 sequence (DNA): TGTGCCAGCAGTTTCCCAGGGCTCTATAGCAATCAGCCCCAGCATTTT.

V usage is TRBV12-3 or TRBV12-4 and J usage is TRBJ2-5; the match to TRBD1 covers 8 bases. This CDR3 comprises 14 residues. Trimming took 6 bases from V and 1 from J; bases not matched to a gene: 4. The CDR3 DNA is TGTGCCAGCAGCCGACAGGGGAGCCAAGAGACCCAGTACTTC. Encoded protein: CASSRQGSQETQYF.

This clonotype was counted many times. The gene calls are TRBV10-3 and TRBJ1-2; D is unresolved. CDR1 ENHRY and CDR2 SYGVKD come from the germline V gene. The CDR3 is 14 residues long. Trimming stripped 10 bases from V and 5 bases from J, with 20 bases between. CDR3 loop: CATHQVGRPYGYTF. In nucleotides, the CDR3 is TGTGCCACTCATCAAGTAGGGCGACCGTATGGCTACACCTTC.

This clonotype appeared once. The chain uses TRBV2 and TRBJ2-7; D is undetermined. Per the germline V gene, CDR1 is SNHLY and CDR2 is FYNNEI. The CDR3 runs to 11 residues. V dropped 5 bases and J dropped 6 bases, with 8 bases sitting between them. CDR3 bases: TGTGCCAGCAGTTCTAGTCTCGAGCAGTACTTC. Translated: CASSSSLEQYF.

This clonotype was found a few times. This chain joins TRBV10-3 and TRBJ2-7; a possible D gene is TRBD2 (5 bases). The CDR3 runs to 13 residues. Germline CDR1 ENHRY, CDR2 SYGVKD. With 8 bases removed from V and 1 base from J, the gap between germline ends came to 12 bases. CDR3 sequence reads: CAIGREGSYEQYF. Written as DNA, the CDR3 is TGTGCCATCGGGCGCGAGGGTTCCTACGAGCAGTACTTC.

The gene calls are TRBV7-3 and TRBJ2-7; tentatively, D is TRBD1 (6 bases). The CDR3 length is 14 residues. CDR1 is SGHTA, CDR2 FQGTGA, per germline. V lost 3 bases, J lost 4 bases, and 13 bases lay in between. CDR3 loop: CASSFGGASYEQYF. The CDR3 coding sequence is TGTGCCAGCAGCTTTGGGGGCGCATCGTACGAGCAGTACTTC. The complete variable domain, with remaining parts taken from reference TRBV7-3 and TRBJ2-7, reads GAGVSQTPSNKVTEKGKYVELRCDPISGHTALYWYRQSLGQGPEFLIYFQGTGAADDSGLPNDRFFAVRPEGSVSTLKIQRTERGDSAVYLCASSFGGASYEQYFGPGTRLTVT.

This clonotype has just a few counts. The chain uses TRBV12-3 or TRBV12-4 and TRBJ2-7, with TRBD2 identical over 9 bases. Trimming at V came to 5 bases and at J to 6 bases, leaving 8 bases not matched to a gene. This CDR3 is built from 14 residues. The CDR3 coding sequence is TGTGCCAGCAGTCCCTGGGCGGGAGGGAGCGAGCAGTACTTC. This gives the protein CASSPWAGGSEQYF.